This T cell receptor beta chain originates from a study of T cells in Graves' hyperthyroidism and ophthalmopathy. Study-wide background: Peripheral blood was taken when the disease was first diagnosed, before any treatment began. Study-wide results and caveats: Ophthalmopathy stood apart from stable hyperthyroidism in a 13 V-J model. Among thyroid clonotypes expanded above 0.001, most also appeared in blood.

Patients with uncontrolled infections, other autoimmune diseases, pregnancy or lactation were excluded. As for this clonotype: Its antigen is as yet unknown.

Trimming took off 5 bases at V and 0 bases at J, with 20 bases between the two ends. Germline CDR1 reads DFQATT; CDR2 reads SNEGSKA (reference sequence). This CDR3 contains 16 residues. Researchers took RNA transcripts and amplified the TCR beta CDR3 regions from them. Researchers ran a first-round RT-PCR on the TCR CDR3 using the HTBI primer set. TCRdb re-analysed the multiplex PCR reads in MiXCR, keeping a single row per CDR3 protein. The data contain roughly 290,000 distinct CDR3 sequences, over 15% of them singletons. This receptor was identified in a woman aged 60 to 75 with Graves' ophthalmopathy. The sample comprised blood. The chain employs TRBV20-1 and TRBJ2-7, with a weak D call TRBD1 (6 bases). CDR3 amino acids: CSAGQSRLPDSYEQYF. DNA for the CDR3: TGCAGTGCTGGACAGAGCCGACTCCCTGACTCCTACGAGCAGTACTTC.